The source of this TCR beta chain is a study of beta chain features in type 1 diabetes. Study at large: Patients looked much like healthy donors when it came to age, gender and cell yields. Findings and caveats of the study: Type 1 diabetes patients showed a moderate but significant shortening of TCRB CDR3s in all four CD4+ subsets.

It was one heparinised blood draw, averaging around 120 mL, that each donor gave. All of the isolated RNA was reverse transcribed, so expressed TCRB transcripts were sequenced. Libraries were prepared by immunoSEQ multiplex PCR; TCRdb keeps only in-frame clonotypes and omits some of them. The sample holds 160,000 or so clones, 8.5% to 14% seen once. Relative to its sample, this clone is medium-sized (0.01 to 0.1%). Antigen specificity is unknown. The germline V gene has CDR1 SGHRS and CDR2 YFSETQ. Trimming took off 6 bases at V and 6 bases at J, with 16 bases between the two ends. The CDR3 is made up of 14 amino acids.

The sequence was obtained from a young man in good health. The gene calls are TRBV5-1 and TRBJ2-1; D may correspond to TRBD1 or TRBD2 (7 bases each). The sequenced sample was central memory CD4+ T cells from blood. CDR3 bases: TGCGCCAGCAAGCGGGACAGCACCTTCAATGAGCAGTTCTTC. As protein: CASKRDSTFNEQFF.